Shown below are 22 T cell receptor beta chains from a single sample sequenced in a study of cytomegalovirus exposure and HLA in healthy donors. 60 Vbeta and 13 Jbeta primers were used in PCR. Some clones are missing from TCRdb's copy, which holds only in-frame ones; the method was immunoSEQ multiplex PCR. The sample carries 200,000 to 250,000 clones, 82% recorded once. Sequencing input: PBMCs. The source of these receptors is a woman aged 40 to 50 in good health and CMV-seropositive.

The chain combines TRBV1 with TRBJ2-1; the table's D call of TRBD2 was not tested on the DNA. TRBV1 is termed a pseudogene. This CDR3 has 15 residues. The CDR3 spells CTSSHGYREANEQFF. The CDR3 DNA reads as TGCACCAGCAGCCATGGTTACCGGGAGGCGAATGAGCAGTTCTTC.

Here the CDR3 DNA reads TGTGCCAGCTCGGTCCGGGCCGGGGACACTGAAGCTTTCTTT. It codes for CASSVRAGDTEAFF. The genes are TRBV18 and TRBJ1-1; D is unresolved. Germline V lookup: CDR1 KGHSH, CDR2 LQKENI. The CDR3 spans 14 residues. Trimming removed 6 bases at V and 3 bases at J, with 14 bases between.

The chain combines TRBV5-4 with TRBJ2-1; 9 bases line up with TRBD1. This CDR3 spans 15 amino acids. Germline trimming cut 4 bases from V and 0 bases from J; bases unmatched to any gene: 2. Germline CDR1 SGHNT, CDR2 YYREEE (reference sequence). The CDR3 region is CASSRTGASYNEQFF. CDR3 DNA sequence: TGTGCCAGCAGCCGGACAGGGGCCTCCTACAATGAGCAGTTCTTC.

The chain carries TRBV19 and TRBJ2-2; tentative D call: TRBD2 (5 bases). The V gene lost 5 bases and the J gene lost 3 bases, with 16 bases spanning the gap. The CDR3 extends over 16 amino acids. The germline CDR1 and CDR2 sequences are LNHDA and SQIVND (reference sequence). The CDR3 DNA reads as TGTGCCAGTAGTTTCCTCGTTGGTAGCGACACCGGGGAGCTGTTTTTT. Residues: CASSFLVGSDTGELFF.

The chain uses TRBV6-5 and TRBJ2-5, with 8 positions matching TRBD1. There are 13 residues in the CDR3. Looked up from germline, CDR1 is MNHEY and CDR2 is SVGAGI. The V gene end was trimmed by 7 bases and the J gene end by 5 bases; junction bases not matched to a gene: 6. The CDR3 sequence: CASTRTGGETQYF. CDR3 nucleotides: TGTGCCAGCACCAGAACAGGGGGGGAGACCCAGTACTTC.

The chain links TRBV18 to TRBJ2-7, with 7 positions matching TRBD1. Per germline, CDR1 KGHSH and CDR2 LQKENI. V lost 0 bases, J lost 5 bases, and 10 bases stayed unmatched. There are 16 residues in the CDR3. CDR3 amino acids: CASSPPNSGGRDEQYF. CDR3 nucleotide sequence: TGTGCCAGCTCACCACCGAATTCAGGGGGTCGCGACGAGCAGTACTTC. Complete variable domain (other parts from reference TRBV18 and TRBJ2-7): NAGVMQNPRHLVRRRGQEARLRCSPMKGHSHVYWYRQLPEEGLKFMVYLQKENIIDESGMPKERFSAEFPKEGPSILRIQQVVRGDSAAYFCASSPPNSGGRDEQYFGPGTRLTVT.

CDR3 sequence reads: CAWSVLRPGELFF. CDR3 DNA: TGTGCCTGGAGTGTACTGAGGCCCGGGGAGCTGTTTTTT. The rearrangement uses TRBV30 and TRBJ2-2; no clear D. Per the germline V gene, CDR1 is GTSNPN and CDR2 is SVGIG (reference sequence). CDR3 size: 13 residues. Trimming took off 0 bases at V and 6 bases at J, with 8 bases between the two ends.

The gene calls are TRBV11-3 and TRBJ2-1; 7 positions match TRBD1. With V trimmed by 3 bases and J by 7 bases, 12 bases remained unmatched. Germline V CDR1 and CDR2: SGHNT, YENEEA. This CDR3 has 16 residues. The CDR3, as DNA: TGTGCCAGCAGCTTCTCGATTTGGGCAGGGGGTAATGAGCAGTTCTTC. Its translation: CASSFSIWAGGNEQFF.

The chain recombines TRBV29-1 with TRBJ1-5; D unclear. Trimming stripped 5 bases from V and 5 bases from J, with 10 bases between. CDR1 SQVTM and CDR2 ANQGSEA come from the germline V gene. The CDR3 spans 12 residues. CDR3: CSVSRPDQPQHF. The CDR3 region has the DNA TGCAGCGTTAGCAGGCCCGATCAGCCCCAGCATTTT.

This clone was detected a few times. The chain carries TRBV7-3 and TRBJ1-2; tentatively, D is TRBD1 (5 bases). Trimming removed 1 base at V and 8 bases at J, with 11 bases between. Germline V CDR1 and CDR2: SGHTA, FQGTGA. This CDR3 comprises 13 residues. The CDR3 nucleotides are TGTGCCAGCAGCTTAAGGAGGGACGGCGGCTACACCTTC. Its translation is CASSLRRDGGYTF.

The rearrangement uses TRBV6-1 and TRBJ1-2, with TRBD1 matching 8 bases. V lost 5 bases, J lost 8 bases, and 7 bases stayed unmatched. Per the germline V gene, CDR1 is MNHNS and CDR2 is SASEGT. The CDR3 sequence is 13 residues long. The CDR3 bases are TGTGCCAGCAGTATGACAGGGGATCAAGGCTACACCTTC. It translates to CASSMTGDQGYTF.

For this clone: This same CDR3 is encoded by further DNA sequences in the sample. CDR3 coding DNA: TGTGCTAGTGGTGCGAGGGTTAACAATGAGCAGTTCTTC. Its translation is CASGARVNNEQFF. The chain is built from TRBV12-5 and TRBJ2-1; D might be TRBD2 (5 bases). The germline CDR1 and CDR2 sequences are LGHNT and FRNRAP. Deletions cut 5 bases from V and 5 bases from J, with 10 bases between. The CDR3 loop spans 13 amino acids.

The rearrangement links TRBV6-1 to TRBJ2-7; 12 bases line up with TRBD2. Germline trimming cut 8 bases from V and 3 bases from J; bases unmatched to any gene: 2. The CDR3 consists of 13 residues. Germline CDR1 MNHNS, CDR2 SASEGT. CDR3 loop: CASGLAGNYEQYF. The CDR3, as DNA: TGTGCCAGCGGACTAGCGGGAAACTACGAGCAGTACTTC.

This clone turned up a few times. This chain joins TRBV7-3 and TRBJ2-7; TRBD1 matches at 12 bases. The germline CDR1 and CDR2 sequences are SGHTA and FQGTGA. V shed 5 bases and J 7 bases; nucleotides not matched to a gene: 9. The CDR3 sequence is 15 residues long. Here the CDR3 DNA reads TGTGCCAGCAGCCCTTGGGACAGGGGGCTAGGGGAGCAGTACTTC. Amino acids: CASSPWDRGLGEQYF.

The gene calls are TRBV19 and TRBJ1-1; the D gene is possibly TRBD1 (6 bases). Germline V gene sequence: CDR1 LNHDA, CDR2 SQIVND (reference sequence). The V end lost 6 bases, the J end lost 6 bases, and 20 bases lay between the germline ends. The CDR3 has 15 amino acids. The CDR3 spells CASSPFTGRGAEAFF. In DNA form, the CDR3 reads TGTGCCAGTAGCCCCTTCACAGGGAGGGGCGCTGAAGCTTTCTTT. The entire variable domain, with the rest obtained from reference TRBV19 and TRBJ1-1, is as follows: DGGITQSPKYLFRKEGQNVTLSCEQNLNHDAMYWYRQDPGQGLRLIYYSQIVNDFQKGDIAEGYSVSREKKESFPLTVTSAQKNPTAFYLCASSPFTGRGAEAFFGQGTRLTVV.

The V gene is TRBV9, the J gene TRBJ2-3, with TRBD2 matching 7 bases. The CDR3 covers 14 residues. With 4 bases clipped from V and 5 bases from J, the junction kept 7 bases outside the gene matches. Germline CDR1 is SGDLS and CDR2 is YYNGEE. CDR3 nucleotides: TGTGCCAGCAGCCCCCAGTGGGGGGGAGATACGCAGTATTTT. Translated, it gives CASSPQWGGDTQYF.

This rearrangement joins TRBV7-2 to TRBJ2-7, with 13 bases matching TRBD2. CDR1 is SGHTA, CDR2 FQGNSA, per germline. This CDR3 spans 17 amino acids. J lost 3 bases, V lost 5 bases, and 10 bases had no gene match. The CDR3 spells CASSPQPRLAGGYEQYF. CDR3 nucleotides: TGTGCCAGCAGCCCCCAACCTAGACTAGCGGGAGGCTACGAGCAGTACTTC. Full variable domain (outside the CDR3, taken from reference TRBV7-2 and TRBJ2-7): GAGVSQSPSNKVTEKGKDVELRCDPISGHTALYWYRQSLGQGLEFLIYFQGNSAPDKSGLPSDRFSAERTGGSVSTLTIQRTQQEDSAVYLCASSPQPRLAGGYEQYFGPGTRLTVT.

The chain carries TRBV10-3 and TRBJ1-3; D remains unclear. Looked up from germline, CDR1 is ENHRY and CDR2 is SYGVKD. The V end lost 4 bases, the J end lost 2 bases, and 12 bases lay between the germline ends. The CDR3 has 15 amino acids. The CDR3 nucleotides are TGTGCCATCAGTGTATGGTCCGCGGCTGGAAACACCATATATTTT. It codes for CAISVWSAAGNTIYF.

The chain employs TRBV9 and TRBJ1-2, with TRBD1 identical over 7 bases. CDR1 and CDR2 (germline): SGDLS, YYNGEE. J was trimmed by 4 bases and V by 0 bases; bases with no gene match: 6. There are 15 residues in the CDR3. CDR3 sequence (DNA): TGTGCCAGCAGCGTAGTCGACAGGGTAGCCTATGGCTACACCTTC. This sequence encodes CASSVVDRVAYGYTF.

V is TRBV2 and J is TRBJ1-2; 9 bases match TRBD1. Unmatched junction bases numbered 4, after V lost 4 bases and J lost 4 bases. This CDR3 is built from 14 residues. Germline V lookup: CDR1 SNHLY, CDR2 FYNNEI. The CDR3 DNA sequence: TGTGCCAGCAGTGGCTCGGGACAGGGCTATGGCTACACCTTC. Translation gives CASSGSGQGYGYTF.

The chain uses TRBV6-1 and TRBJ2-7, with TRBD1 as a possible D gene (5 bases). The CDR3 is 15 residues long. V gave up 6 bases and J gave up 2 bases, with 17 bases separating them. Germline loops: CDR1 MNHNS, CDR2 SASEGT. The CDR3 reads CASSLEVGATYEQYF. In DNA form, the CDR3 reads TGTGCCAGCAGCCTAGAAGTAGGGGCCACCTACGAGCAGTACTTC.

The rearrangement uses TRBV7-8 and TRBJ2-1, with a tentative D call TRBD2 (6 bases). V gave up 1 base and J gave up 12 bases, with 10 bases separating them. This CDR3 is built from 12 residues. Germline assignment: CDR1 SGHVS and CDR2 FQNEAQ. In nucleotides, the CDR3 is TGTGCCAGCAGCTTAGGGAGTAGCGGGCAGTTCTTC. Its protein is CASSLGSSGQFF.